The 11 T cell receptor beta chains reported below all come from one sample, sequenced in a study of blood T cell repertoires in COVID-19. The repertoire was sequenced with immunoSEQ multiplex PCR; TCRdb's copy has only in-frame clones and lacks some. The data contain roughly 200,000 clones, 80% to 90% of them seen just once; the ten biggest clones take up approximately 9.9%. The sequencing input was peripheral blood. The receptors originated from a human donor with active or convalescent COVID-19. The donor label of this sample is uncertain.

The gene calls are TRBV9 and TRBJ2-1; D unresolved. Trimming stripped 4 bases from V and 4 bases from J, with 6 bases between. Germline CDR1 and CDR2: SGDLS and YYNGEE. The CDR3 covers 12 residues. CDR3 in amino acids: CASSTAYNEQFF. The CDR3 coding sequence is TGTGCCAGCAGCACAGCATACAATGAGCAGTTCTTC.

J is TRBJ1-3 and V is TRBV28, with 7 bases aligning to TRBD1. The germline CDR1 and CDR2 sequences are MDHEN and SYDVKM. Unmatched junction bases numbered 0, after V lost 2 bases and J lost 2 bases. The CDR3 is 14 amino acids. For the CDR3, the DNA is TGTGCCAGCAGTTTAGGACAGGCTGGAAACACCATATATTTT. Translation: CASSLGQAGNTIYF.

The V and J genes are TRBV5-1 and TRBJ2-7; a possible D gene is TRBD2 (5 bases). Germline loops: CDR1 SGHRS, CDR2 YFSETQ. Trimming took 5 bases from V and 5 from J, leaving 35 bases between them. The CDR3 extends over 20 amino acids. The DNA for the CDR3 is TGCGCCAGCAGTAAAAATCCAGGTTCCGAGGAGCGGAGATTATTCAACGAGCAGTACTTC. It is translated as CASSKNPGSEERRLFNEQYF.

CDR3 DNA sequence: TGTGCCAGCAGTCTGACAGGATATACTGAAGCTTTCTTT. It codes for CASSLTGYTEAFF. The V call is TRBV27, the J call TRBJ1-1; TRBD1 might be the D (6 bases). CDR1 is MNHEY, CDR2 SMNVEV, per germline (reference sequence). The CDR3 has 13 residues. V was clipped by 5 bases and J by 5 bases, with 12 bases between them.

The V call is TRBV6-1, the J call TRBJ2-3, with no clear D. Germline loops: CDR1 MNHNS, CDR2 SASEGT. The CDR3 contains 15 residues. Trimming stripped 1 base from V and 2 bases from J, with 10 bases between. This CDR3 reads CASSEVRSFTDTQYF. Written as DNA, the CDR3 is TGTGCCAGCAGTGAAGTACGGAGTTTCACAGATACGCAGTATTTT.

The rearrangement joins TRBV28 to TRBJ2-2; weak D call: TRBD2 (6 bases). Germline CDR1 is MDHEN and CDR2 is SYDVKM. CDR3 length: 15 residues. The germline V and J ends were trimmed by 4 bases and 5 bases, with 14 bases remaining between them. The CDR3: CASSSPGLGTGELFF. As DNA, the CDR3 is TGTGCCAGCAGTTCACCGGGACTCGGAACCGGGGAGCTGTTTTTT.

This chain connects TRBV28 to TRBJ2-1; TRBD2 might be the D (5 bases). Germline V gene lookup returns CDR1 MDHEN and CDR2 SYDVKM. This CDR3 spans 11 amino acids. CDR3 nucleotides: TGTGCAACCGGTGCGACTACCCAGCAGTTCTTC. This encodes CATGATTQQFF. Full variable domain (rest looked up from reference TRBV28 and TRBJ2-1): DVKVTQSSRYLVKRTGEKVFLECVQDMDHENMFWYRQDPGLGLRLIYFSYDVKMKEKGDIPEGYSVSREKKERFSLILESASTNQTSMYLCATGATTQQFFGPGTRLTVL.

The rearrangement uses TRBV7-3 and TRBJ2-5, with D perhaps TRBD2 (6 bases). V lost 5 bases and J lost 7, with 14 bases in between. CDR3 length: 13 amino acids. CDR1 SGHTA and CDR2 FQGTGA come from the germline V gene. In DNA, the CDR3 is TGTGCCAGCAGCACCGGGAGTTCGGGGACCCAGTACTTC. This sequence encodes CASSTGSSGTQYF.

This clone was seen only a few times. This specimen includes other DNA sequences encoding the same CDR3. This chain uses TRBV29-1 with TRBJ1-1; no clear D gene. This CDR3 is 12 amino acids long. CDR1 and CDR2 from the germline V gene are SQVTM and ANQGSEA. Trimming cost V 3 bases and J 1 base, with 6 bases left between them. The CDR3 DNA follows: TGCAGCGTTGATGCGCGGAACACTGAAGCTTTCTTT. Residues: CSVDARNTEAFF.

The chain links TRBV19 to TRBJ2-1; D perhaps matches TRBD2 (6 bases). With 8 bases removed from V and 6 bases from J, the gap between germline ends came to 14 bases. This CDR3 comprises 13 residues. The germline V gene encodes CDR1 LNHDA and CDR2 SQIVND (reference sequence). As DNA, the CDR3 is TGTGCCAGTCTTAGCTTGGGGGGCAATGAGCAGTTCTTC. Its translation: CASLSLGGNEQFF.

This clone was found a few times. This chain connects TRBV27 to TRBJ2-7, with 7 bases fitting TRBD2. Germline lookup yields CDR1 MNHEY and CDR2 SMNVEV (reference sequence). The CDR3 contains 17 residues. Losses at the gene ends were 0 bases for V and 5 bases for J; bases not matched to a gene: 13. CDR3 coding DNA: TGTGCCAGCAGTTTATCGATGCGCCCAGCGGGGTTCCACGAGCAGTACTTC. Its translation is CASSLSMRPAGFHEQYF.